Here is one T cell receptor (beta chain) with its context. This record comes from a study of cytomegalovirus exposure and HLA in healthy donors. The wider study: Of the donors genotyped, several hundred in all, 65% to 90% fell in the Caucasian-associated ancestry cluster.

The PCR used 60 Vbeta and 13 Jbeta primers. TCRdb's table, derived via immunoSEQ multiplex PCR, lists solely in-frame clones and lacks some. The table lists about 110,000 clones, roughly 71% of them singletons. The sequenced material came from PBMCs. The receptor was derived from a male donor in good health and CMV-seropositive.

The CDR3 DNA reads as TGTGCCAGCAGTGACCGACTTACCCGGACAGGGCAGGGCTACACCTTC. It encodes CASSDRLTRTGQGYTF. V usage is TRBV25-1 and J usage is TRBJ1-2, with 8 positions matching TRBD1. The trim removed 3 bases at V and 8 bases at J, leaving 14 bases unmatched. This CDR3 has 16 amino acids. Germline V gene sequence: CDR1 MGHDK, CDR2 SYGVNS.